This is a list of T cell receptor beta chains from one sample in a study of blood T cells in healthy people across ages. TCRdb called the 5' RACE reads again in MiXCR, with one record for every CDR3 protein. Here the sample spans about 1.5 million distinct CDR3 sequences, 40% to 50% being singletons. The sample consisted of blood. The source is a woman aged 18-29 years in good health. The conserved cysteine and the conserved F or W are not part of the CDR3 here. Some rows have no size entry. The others give once, few or many, or a class for an expanded clone.

j_call | v_call | clone_size | cdr3_aa
TRBJ2-5 | TRBV9 | - | ASSDSGQGARETQY
TRBJ2-7 | TRBV10-3 | - | AISGGAASSYEQY
TRBJ2-7 | TRBV5-1 | few | ASSLVGQGNEQY
TRBJ1-4 | TRBV27 | - | ASSTGQGRANEKLF
TRBJ2-2 | TRBV3-1 | - | ASSLSSGSPGTGELF
TRBJ2-1 | TRBV5-1 | - | ASSLTAGGSPSNEQF
TRBJ2-5 | TRBV2 | - | ASSELASGRNEQY
TRBJ1-1 | TRBV10-3 | - | AISERSMNTEAF
TRBJ2-1 | TRBV20-1 | - | SARGASGISEQF
TRBJ1-2 | TRBV4-1 | - | ASREMMGYGYT
TRBJ1-4 | TRBV29-1 | - | SVEDRQSTSGKLF
TRBJ2-1 | TRBV28 | - | ASRPPGASGYNEQF
TRBJ2-5 | TRBV15 | few | ATSQSLRSGGLETQY
TRBJ1-1 | TRBV6-5 | few | ATRIGGGNTEAF
TRBJ2-7 | TRBV2 | - | ASSGPYDGDELSYEQY
TRBJ2-7 | TRBV7-9 | - | ASSWPTGGLYEQY
TRBJ2-5 | TRBV10-3 | - | AISENNEQY
TRBJ2-3 | TRBV24-1 | - | ATSESDRGLTDTQY
TRBJ2-1 | TRBV9 | - | ASSPSSGDDNEQF
TRBJ2-7 | TRBV6-1 | few | ASSDGVNYEQY
TRBJ2-2 | TRBV12-3/TRBV12-4 | - | ASRETMSGTGELF
TRBJ1-1 | TRBV6-1 | once | AIRPTANTEAF
- | TRBV12-3/TRBV12-4 | - | ASSYRSSGPYEQY
TRBJ2-3 | TRBV20-1 | few | SAPDTGTRKLTDTQY
TRBJ2-3 | TRBV27 | - | ASTVVMELETDTQY
TRBJ1-1 | TRBV12-3/TRBV12-4 | - | ASSTVLGNTEAF
TRBJ2-7 | TRBV6-1 | - | ASSEAVPDEQY
TRBJ1-6 | TRBV21-1 | - | ASKDGQAYSPLH
TRBJ2-1 | TRBV6-1 | - | ASSEPGIQETQF
- | TRBV5-1 | - | ASSRGLAGGYNEQY
TRBJ2-4 | TRBV20-1 | - | SAPRGSGSKGKNIQY
TRBJ1-2 | TRBV11-3 | - | ASSLDTGSGYT
TRBJ2-3 | TRBV6-5 | - | ASSPWSRTSRDTQY
TRBJ2-3 | TRBV11-2 | - | ASSPVIGDTQY
- | TRBV2 | - | ASNRLGSSYNEQY
TRBJ1-2 | TRBV4-2 | many | ASSQVDYGYT
TRBJ2-3 | TRBV2 | - | ASSAETGVTDTQY
TRBJ2-3 | TRBV4-2 | - | ASSQDIAGGRTDTQY
TRBJ2-7 | TRBV20-1 | - | SARVLGNEQY
TRBJ1-4 | TRBV21-1 | - | ASSKVRRPTNEKLF
TRBJ1-4 | TRBV20-1 | - | SARGETGGTTNEKLF
TRBJ1-2 | TRBV6-6 | - | ASRGDRAHYGYT
TRBJ2-2 | TRBV7-2 | few | ASSASGGTGELF
TRBJ2-7 | TRBV20-1 | - | SARPKPGWMEQY
TRBJ2-7 | TRBV5-1 | - | ASSRTSGSDEQY
TRBJ1-4 | TRBV29-1 | - | SVSQDPSEKLF
TRBJ2-4 | TRBV7-9 | many | ASSLGGQGKNIQY
TRBJ2-1 | TRBV20-1 | once | SALGVAGGLREYNEQF